One sample yielded the 14 T cell receptor beta chains listed below, sequenced in a study of T cell responses to AZD1222 COVID-19 vaccine (dated by TCRdb to the early 2020s). The library was built by means of the immunoSEQ multiplex PCR assay. TCRdb holds this immuneACCESS table with in-frame rearrangements only. Some clones are missing; in checked studies, unresolved V genes explain under half, and the rest has no known cause. The sample table shows 150,000 to 200,000 clones, and roughly nine tenths are seen once. The ten largest account for under 1.5% of the sample. This specimen's time point label, interpreted: about 28 days (+/-7) after the second vaccine dose. The material sequenced was peripheral blood, taken 28 days after the second AZD1222 dose. The receptors come from an adult who received the AZD1222 COVID-19 vaccine.

This clone was recorded only once. The V and J genes are TRBV12-5 and TRBJ2-7; tentatively, D is TRBD1 (5 bases). The CDR3 has 13 amino acids. CDR1 LGHNT and CDR2 FRNRAP come from the germline V gene. V gave up 7 bases and J gave up 2 bases, with 12 bases separating them. CDR3 bases: TGTGCTAGTGCCTTGGGGCCCCCCTACGAGCAGTACTTC. As protein: CASALGPPYEQYF.

The chain recombines TRBV27 with TRBJ2-2; D unclear. Germline lookup yields CDR1 MNHEY and CDR2 SMNVEV (reference sequence). V gave up 5 bases and J gave up 3 bases, with 4 bases separating them. The CDR3 is 12 amino acids. CDR3 loop: CASSPYTGELFF. The CDR3 DNA follows: TGTGCCAGCAGTCCCTACACCGGGGAGCTGTTTTTT.

The rearrangement joins TRBV2 to TRBJ1-5; D unresolved. The CDR3 runs to 11 residues. Germline values: CDR1 SNHLY, CDR2 FYNNEI. Between the trimmed V and J ends, which lost 3 bases and 3 bases, there was a span of 0 bases. CDR3 protein: CASSDNQPQHF. CDR3 sequence (DNA): TGTGCCAGCAGTGACAATCAGCCCCAGCATTTT.

The gene calls are TRBV5-1 and TRBJ1-3; D is possibly TRBD1 (5 bases). Between the trimmed V and J ends, which lost 1 base and 9 bases, there was a span of 11 bases. The CDR3 has 13 residues. Per the germline V gene, CDR1 is SGHRS and CDR2 is YFSETQ. The CDR3 spells CASSLIGGTTIYF. DNA of the CDR3: TGCGCCAGCAGCTTGATAGGAGGGACCACCATATATTTT.

This clone was recorded once. This chain uses TRBV3-1 (or the pseudogene TRBV3-2) with TRBJ2-1; D is undetermined. CDR1 is LGHDT, CDR2 YNNKEL, per germline (reference sequence). The length of the CDR3 is 14 residues. V was trimmed by 10 bases and J by 6 bases, leaving 19 bases between them. The chain's CDR3 is CATNPAPGSNEQFF. CDR3 bases: TGTGCCACCAACCCGGCCCCTGGGTCCAATGAGCAGTTCTTC.

The chain has TRBV3-1 (or the pseudogene TRBV3-2) and TRBJ2-7; D gene uncertain. Germline CDR1 and CDR2: LGHDT and YNNKEL (reference sequence). The CDR3 spans 15 residues. V shed 0 bases and J shed 1 base, with 10 bases lying between them. CDR3 protein: CASSQEGGVSYEQYF. The CDR3 nucleotides are TGTGCCAGCAGCCAAGAAGGTGGAGTGTCCTACGAGCAGTACTTC.

The chain has TRBV10-1 and TRBJ1-3; D is possibly TRBD1 (5 bases). V was cut by 6 bases and J by 2 bases, with 8 bases left in between. The CDR3 contains 13 residues. Germline-derived CDR1 and CDR2 are WNHNN and SYGVQD (reference sequence). CDR3 region: CASSEGPGNTIYF. The CDR3 bases are TGCGCCAGCAGCGAGGGGCCTGGAAACACCATATATTTT.

J is TRBJ2-7 and V is TRBV13; 12 bases fit TRBD2. CDR3 length: 16 residues. The V gene's germline CDR1 is PRHDT and CDR2 FYEKMQ (reference sequence). With V trimmed by 4 bases and J by 0 bases, 4 bases remained unmatched. The CDR3 DNA is TGTGCCAGCAGCTCACTAGCGGGGGGAAACTCCTACGAGCAGTACTTC. This encodes CASSSLAGGNSYEQYF.

The rearrangement uses TRBV5-1 and TRBJ2-1; D is possibly TRBD2 (6 bases). With 1 base removed from V and 0 bases from J, the gap between germline ends came to 8 bases. The CDR3 sequence is 15 residues long. Germline V gives CDR1 SGHRS, CDR2 YFSETQ. This chain's CDR3 is CASSLWGDSYNEQFF. CDR3 coding DNA: TGCGCCAGCAGCTTGTGGGGGGACTCCTACAATGAGCAGTTCTTC.

The DNA for the CDR3 is TGTGCCAGCAGCTTACCCCGGGACCTAGAGACCCAGTACTTC. This codes for CASSLPRDLETQYF. The chain carries TRBV7-8 and TRBJ2-5; D might be TRBD1 or TRBD2, each matching 5 bases. V lost 2 bases to trimming and J lost 4 bases, with 11 bases between them. CDR3 size: 14 residues. Germline CDR1 and CDR2: SGHVS and FQNEAQ.

The rearrangement uses TRBV6-2 or TRBV6-3 and TRBJ2-3; no definite D call. CDR3 size: 11 residues. CDR1 is MNHEY, CDR2 SVGEGT, per germline. Between the trimmed V and J ends, which lost 6 bases and 8 bases, there was a span of 9 bases. As DNA, the CDR3 is TGTGCCAGCAGCGTTAAAGGTACGCAGTATTTT. Translated: CASSVKGTQYF.

This chain uses TRBV19 with TRBJ1-1; tentatively, D is TRBD1 (6 bases). Between the trimmed V and J ends, which lost 5 bases and 1 base, there was a span of 11 bases. This CDR3 spans 14 amino acids. Germline V CDR1 and CDR2: LNHDA, SQIVND (reference sequence). Written as DNA, the CDR3 is TGTGCCAGTAGTTCCTGGACAGAGAACACTGAAGCTTTCTTT. Translating gives CASSSWTENTEAFF. The complete variable domain, with remaining parts taken from reference TRBV19 and TRBJ1-1, reads DGGITQSPKYLFRKEGQNVTLSCEQNLNHDAMYWYRQDPGQGLRLIYYSQIVNDFQKGDIAEGYSVSREKKESFPLTVTSAQKNPTAFYLCASSSWTENTEAFFGQGTRLTVV.

The count of this clone is one. The V gene is TRBV4-2, the J gene TRBJ1-6; TRBD1 might be the D (5 bases). The CDR3 totals 14 residues. V was pared by 4 bases and J by 7 bases, with 11 bases between. Germline V lookup: CDR1 LGHNA, CDR2 YNFKEQ. CDR3 nucleotides: TGTGCCAGCAGCCGAACAGGCGTAAATTCACCCCTCCACTTT. This codes for CASSRTGVNSPLHF.

The chain recombines TRBV7-2 with TRBJ2-2; TRBD1 matches at 10 bases. V shed 7 bases, J shed 2 bases, and the junction held 4 bases outside the gene matches. There are 15 residues in the CDR3. Germline V lookup: CDR1 SGHTA, CDR2 FQGNSA. In nucleotides, the CDR3 is TGTGCCAGCACCGACAGGGGGCCAAACACCGGGGAGCTGTTTTTT. This sequence encodes CASTDRGPNTGELFF.